The entry below describes one T cell receptor (beta chain). Its antigen is not identified. This sample is part of a study of blood T cells in healthy people across ages. Sample-barcoded 5' priming and a J-beta primer mix drove a second PCR of 7 to 11 cycles. Every sample produced at least 3 million CDR3-containing paired-end reads. MiXCR, applied by TCRdb to the 5' RACE reads, yields one record per CDR3 protein. This table has about 1.5 million distinct CDR3 sequences, about 45% appearing once. Drawn from each donor were approximately 9.5 milliliters of peripheral blood. Whole-study results and caveats: Correlation between TCR beta diversity and naive T cell percentage was strong.

Trimming stripped 5 bases from V and 0 bases from J, with 10 bases between. Germline V lookup: CDR1 SEHNR, CDR2 FQNEAQ (reference sequence). The CDR3 length is 14 residues. Sequencing was carried out using blood. The TCR comes from a woman between 18 and 30 years old in good health. The rearrangement links TRBV7-9 to TRBJ2-5; D ambiguous. The CDR3 DNA sequence: TGTGCCAGCAGCCCCCCACTGTACCAAGAGACCCAGTACTTC. Amino acid sequence: CASSPPLYQETQYF.